Listed below are T cell receptor beta chains from one sample, sequenced in a study of T cells in Graves' hyperthyroidism and ophthalmopathy. Each CDR3 protein is one row after TCRdb ran MiXCR on the multiplex PCR reads. The repertoire includes about 200,000 distinct CDR3 sequences, around 20% of them detected once, and roughly 44% sits in the top ten. Sequencing was performed on blood. The receptors were sampled from a man aged 35-49 years with Graves' hyperthyroidism. CDR3s include the opening cysteine and the closing phenylalanine or tryptophan. Each record gives: V gene, clone size, J gene, D gene, CDR3 protein, CDR3 DNA. D genes are given only for firm matches. A row's size may be missing; if present it is once, few, many or a size class.

TRBV5-6,many,TRBJ1-6,-,CASSATYGDSPLHF,TGTGCCAGCAGCGCCACATATGGGGATTCACCCCTCCACTTT
TRBV2,-,TRBJ2-3,TRBD1,CASNRDRVDTDTQYF,TGTGCCAGCAACCGGGACAGGGTAGACACAGATACGCAGTATTTT
TRBV6-1,-,TRBJ1-2,-,CASRDELQGLYGYTF,TGTGCCAGCAGAGATGAACTACAGGGACTCTATGGCTACACCTTC
TRBV7-3,-,TRBJ2-4,TRBD1,CASSSDRGAKNIQYF,TGTGCCAGCAGCTCGGACAGGGGGGCCAAAAACATTCAGTACTTC
TRBV6-4,-,TRBJ2-5,-,CTSSGTTEVGETQYF,TGTACCAGCAGTGGGACGACAGAGGTCGGGGAGACCCAGTACTTC
TRBV7-9,many,TRBJ2-6,-,CASSLARSSGANVLTF,TGTGCCAGCAGCTTAGCGCGGAGCTCTGGGGCCAACGTCCTGACTTTC
TRBV6-1,many,TRBJ2-7,TRBD2,CASSPSGGTSSYEQYF,TGTGCCAGCAGTCCCAGCGGGGGAACCAGCTCCTACGAGCAGTACTTC
TRBV12-3/TRBV12-4,many,TRBJ2-1,TRBD1,CASSPGTGVGNEQFF,TGTGCCAGCAGTCCAGGGACAGGGGTCGGCAATGAGCAGTTCTTC
TRBV18,-,TRBJ2-2,TRBD2,CASSPPGTSGSGELFF,TGTGCCAGCTCACCACCGGGGACTAGCGGCTCCGGGGAGCTGTTTTTT
TRBV18,many,TRBJ2-3,-,CASSPQQTDTQYF,TGTGCCAGCTCACCACAGCAAACAGATACGCAGTATTTT
TRBV6-1,few,TRBJ1-2,-,CAASRGSDYGYTF,TGTGCCGCCTCGAGGGGATCTGACTATGGCTACACCTTC
TRBV6-1,-,TRBJ2-7,TRBD2,CASHTSGYEQYF,TGTGCCAGCCATACTAGCGGCTACGAGCAGTACTTC
TRBV18,few,TRBJ1-2,-,CASSPPRGTSYGYTF,TGTGCCAGCTCACCACCCCGTGGGACGAGTTATGGCTACACCTTC
TRBV6-2/TRBV6-3,-,TRBJ2-1,-,CASGGTSSYNEQFF,TGTGCCAGCGGGGGGACAAGCTCCTACAATGAGCAGTTCTTC
TRBV29-1,few,TRBJ1-2,-,CSGLLYSPRLGYGYTF,TGCAGCGGGCTACTTTACAGTCCCCGTTTGGGCTATGGCTACACCTTC
TRBV5-1,many,TRBJ1-6,TRBD1,CASSPLGDRGANSPLHF,TGCGCCAGCAGCCCTCTTGGGGACAGGGGGGCGAATTCACCCCTCCACTTT
TRBV5-4,-,TRBJ2-5,TRBD2,CASSPTSSGGPQETQYF,TGTGCCAGCAGCCCAACGAGTAGCGGGGGGCCTCAAGAGACCCAGTACTTC
TRBV12-3/TRBV12-4,-,TRBJ2-2,-,CASSPRSGELFF,TGTGCCAGCAGTCCACGGTCCGGGGAGCTGTTTTTT
TRBV7-2,-,TRBJ2-1,TRBD2,CAASGSLERGVEQFF,TGTGCCGCATCAGGATCGTTGGAGCGGGGGGTTGAGCAGTTCTTC
TRBV18,many,TRBJ1-1,-,CASSPASLGTEAFF,TGTGCCAGCTCACCCGCTTCCCTCGGCACTGAAGCTTTCTTT
TRBV7-2,many,TRBJ1-1,-,CASTPDSRTEAFF,TGTGCCAGCACCCCGGACAGTCGAACTGAAGCTTTCTTT
TRBV2,many,TRBJ2-7,TRBD1,CASTEGASYEQYF,TGTGCCAGCACCGAGGGGGCCTCCTACGAGCAGTACTTC
TRBV5-6,-,TRBJ2-7,TRBD1,CASSTRQGRYEQYF,TGTGCCAGCAGCACCCGACAGGGCCGCTACGAGCAGTACTTC
TRBV7-3,once,TRBJ2-1,-,CASSGNGPQISQDEQFF,TGTGCCAGCAGCGGAAATGGGCCCCAGATAAGTCAGGATGAGCAGTTCTTC
TRBV7-2,-,TRBJ2-3,TRBD2,CASARLAGGQTDTQYF,TGTGCCAGCGCCCGCCTGGCGGGGGGCCAGACAGATACGCAGTATTTT
TRBV20-1,many,TRBJ2-1,-,CSASNNRGASGSYNEQFF,TGCAGTGCCAGCAACAACCGGGGGGCCTCGGGTTCCTACAATGAGCAGTTCTTC
TRBV5-1,many,TRBJ1-4,TRBD1,CASSVSGQVSIEKLFF,TGCGCCAGCAGCGTTTCCGGACAGGTCTCGATCGAAAAACTGTTTTTT
TRBV12-3/TRBV12-4,-,TRBJ2-7,-,CASSLGGEEQYF,TGTGCCAGCAGTTTAGGGGGAGAGGAGCAGTACTTC
TRBV5-1,-,TRBJ2-3,-,CASSIGADDTQYF,TGCGCCAGCAGCATAGGGGCGGACGATACGCAGTATTTT
TRBV6-4,many,TRBJ1-5,TRBD1,CASSPAGGGNQPQHF,TGTGCCAGCAGTCCCGCAGGGGGAGGCAATCAGCCCCAGCATTTT
TRBV12-3/TRBV12-4,many,TRBJ1-5,TRBD1,CASTRGQGSNQPQHF,TGTGCCAGCACCCGAGGACAGGGAAGCAATCAGCCCCAGCATTTT
TRBV28,many,TRBJ2-6,TRBD1,CASSLSTGQGGANVLTF,TGTGCCAGCAGTTTATCGACAGGGCAGGGTGGGGCCAACGTCCTGACTTTC
TRBV19,few,TRBJ1-4,-,CASEDGGPNEKLFF,TGTGCCAGTGAAGATGGGGGACCTAATGAAAAACTGTTTTTT
TRBV7-2,many,TRBJ2-5,TRBD2,CASSLAQRGGRRETQYF,TGTGCCAGCAGCTTAGCGCAGCGGGGGGGCCGGAGGGAGACCCAGTACTTC
TRBV6-2/TRBV6-3,few,TRBJ2-4,-,CASRPIGLENIQYF,TGTGCCAGCAGGCCCATAGGGCTGGAAAACATTCAGTACTTC
TRBV12-3/TRBV12-4,many,TRBJ2-7,-,CASSLSGGGGFYEQYF,TGTGCCAGCAGTTTATCCGGAGGGGGCGGATTTTACGAGCAGTACTTC
TRBV2,many,TRBJ2-7,TRBD2,CASKREEAGGSYEQYF,TGTGCCAGCAAACGAGAGGAAGCGGGGGGATCCTACGAGCAGTACTTC
TRBV9,-,TRBJ2-1,-,CASSVVSLGEQFF,TGTGCCAGCAGCGTAGTAAGCCTGGGGGAGCAGTTCTTC
TRBV7-6,-,TRBJ1-1,-,CASSFGLGGEAFF,TGTGCCAGCAGCTTCGGACTGGGAGGCGAAGCTTTCTTT